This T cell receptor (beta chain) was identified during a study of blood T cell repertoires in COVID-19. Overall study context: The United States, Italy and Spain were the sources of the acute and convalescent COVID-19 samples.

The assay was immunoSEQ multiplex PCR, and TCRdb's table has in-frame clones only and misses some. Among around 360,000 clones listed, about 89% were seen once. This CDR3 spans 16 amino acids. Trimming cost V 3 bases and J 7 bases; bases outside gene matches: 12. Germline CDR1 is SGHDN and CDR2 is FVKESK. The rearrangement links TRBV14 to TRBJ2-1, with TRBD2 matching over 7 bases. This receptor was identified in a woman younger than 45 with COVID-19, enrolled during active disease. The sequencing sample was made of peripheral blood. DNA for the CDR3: TGTGCCAGCAGCCACCGACTAGCAAAAAAGGAGAATGAGCAGTTCTTC. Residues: CASSHRLAKKENEQFF. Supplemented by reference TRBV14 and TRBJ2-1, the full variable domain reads EAGVTQFPSHSVIEKGQTVTLRCDPISGHDNLYWYRRVMGKEIKFLLHFVKESKQDESGMPNNRFLAERTGGTYSTLKVQPAELEDSGVYFCASSHRLAKKENEQFFGPGTRLTVL.